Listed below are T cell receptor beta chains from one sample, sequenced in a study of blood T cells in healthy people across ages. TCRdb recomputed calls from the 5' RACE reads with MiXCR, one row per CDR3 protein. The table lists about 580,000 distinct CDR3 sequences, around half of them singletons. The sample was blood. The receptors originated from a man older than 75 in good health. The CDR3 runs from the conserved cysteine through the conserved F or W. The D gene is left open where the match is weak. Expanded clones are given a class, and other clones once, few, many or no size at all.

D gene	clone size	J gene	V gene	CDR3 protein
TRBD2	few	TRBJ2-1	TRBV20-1	CSAQRGPSYNEQFF
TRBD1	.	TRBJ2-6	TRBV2	CASSVTGGGGANVLTF
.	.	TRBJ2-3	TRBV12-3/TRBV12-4	CVSRGPIRGTDTQYF
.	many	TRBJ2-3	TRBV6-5	CASSSGSHTQYF
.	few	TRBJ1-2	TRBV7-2	CASSLQVNYGYTF
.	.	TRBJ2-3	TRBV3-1	CASSQEPGEADTQYF
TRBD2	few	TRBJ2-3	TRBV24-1	CATSKTAGATDTQYF
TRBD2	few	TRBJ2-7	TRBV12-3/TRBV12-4	CASKEGGSLYEQYF
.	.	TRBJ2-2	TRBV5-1	CASSLVAGSKNTGELFF
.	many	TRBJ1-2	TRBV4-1	CASSQEDYGYTF